These 31 T cell receptor beta chains share one sample of origin, sequenced in a study of T cells expressing NK-cell markers. TCRdb re-called the 5' RACE reads; every CDR3 protein appears as one record, without DNA. The ten most abundant clones cover roughly 8% of a sample with roughly 430,000 distinct CDR3 sequences. Sequenced input: blood T cells: a sorted CD56 or NKG2C T cell subset, CD4+ or CD8+ T cells, or bulk PBMC T cells (not recorded which). These receptors were taken from a woman aged 18 to 75 in good health.

The chain carries TRBV24-1 and TRBJ2-2; the D gene TCRdb calls, TRBD2, cannot be checked with no DNA. CDR1 is KGHDR, CDR2 SFDVKD, per germline. The CDR3 sequence is 16 residues long. The CDR3 is CATSDGLAGHTGELFF.

The gene calls are TRBV7-2 and TRBJ1-1. This CDR3 has 15 amino acids. Germline CDR1 is SGHTA and CDR2 is FQGNSA. CDR3 amino acids: CASSLAGGSVSEAFF.

This rearrangement joins TRBV27 to TRBJ2-7. The CDR3 runs 13 residues. Germline CDR1 is MNHEY and CDR2 is SMNVEV (reference sequence). This chain's CDR3 is CASSLKQLYEQYF.

The J gene is TRBJ2-7, the V gene TRBV6-1; the D call of TRBD1 rests on TCRdb alone, since no DNA is present to check it. The CDR3 sequence is 16 residues long. Germline CDR1 reads MNHNS; CDR2 reads SASEGT. The CDR3 is CASIPDGTVSSYEQYF.

This chain joins TRBV5-4 and TRBJ2-1; with no DNA, the TCRdb D assignment of TRBD2 cannot be verified. The CDR3 consists of 14 residues. Germline CDR1 SGHNT, CDR2 YYREEE (reference sequence). CDR3 region: CASSNGDFYNEQFF.

The rearrangement joins TRBV5-1 to TRBJ2-3; TCRdb returns TRBD2, unconfirmable since there is no DNA. Germline values: CDR1 SGHRS, CDR2 YFSETQ. This CDR3 has 15 residues. This CDR3 reads CASSPKRRVTDTQYF.

The chain recombines TRBV7-3 with TRBJ2-1; TCRdb lists TRBD1, though no DNA is available to test this call. CDR3 length: 12 amino acids. The germline V gene encodes CDR1 SGHTA and CDR2 FQGTGA. CDR3 loop: CASSPGVGGQFF.

This chain connects TRBV12-3 or TRBV12-4 to TRBJ2-1; the D gene TCRdb calls, TRBD2, cannot be checked with no DNA. The length of the CDR3 is 14 residues. CDR3: CASSQMTGGNEQFF.

The chain combines TRBV5-6 with TRBJ2-3; TCRdb gives TRBD2 as the D gene, but with no DNA this cannot be confirmed. Germline V gene data show CDR1 as SGHDT and CDR2 as YYEEEE. The CDR3 spans 16 residues. CDR3 residues: CASSPIGGGLEDTQYF.

The chain links TRBV7-6 to TRBJ1-1; there is no DNA to check the TCRdb D call of TRBD1. This CDR3 has 13 residues. Looked up from germline, CDR1 is SGHVS and CDR2 is FNYEAQ. CDR3: CASSPGQVVEAFF. Looking up the rest from reference TRBV7-6 and TRBJ1-1 gives the full variable domain: GAGVSQSPRYKVTKRGQDVALRCDPISGHVSLYWYRQALGQGPEFLTYFNYEAQQDKSGLPNDRFSAERPEGSISTLTIQRTEQRDSAMYRCASSPGQVVEAFFGQGTRLTVV.

The V and J genes are TRBV7-3 and TRBJ2-2; without DNA, the TCRdb call of TRBD2 cannot be checked. This CDR3 has 15 amino acids. Germline-derived CDR1 and CDR2 are SGHTA and FQGTGA. This CDR3 reads CASSVLAGGTGELFF.

This chain links TRBV7-2 with TRBJ2-1. The CDR3 spans 12 residues. Germline-derived CDR1 and CDR2 are SGHTA and FQGNSA. This chain's CDR3 is CASSSLSNEQFF.

This sequence joins TRBV5-6 and TRBJ1-1. This CDR3 region has 12 residues. In germline, CDR1 is SGHDT, CDR2 YYEEEE. CDR3 in amino acids: CASSLRETEAFF.

The gene calls are TRBV20-1 and TRBJ2-3; TCRdb lists TRBD2, though no DNA is available to test this call. Germline CDR1 is DFQATT and CDR2 is SNEGSKA (reference sequence). The CDR3 contains 14 residues. This chain's CDR3 is CSASRDGRTDTQYF.

The chain combines TRBV21-1 with TRBJ2-1; TCRdb calls TRBD1, which cannot be checked without DNA. TRBV21-1 is listed as a pseudogene. CDR3 length equals 13 residues. The CDR3 reads CATGSAGENEQFF.

The rearrangement joins TRBV7-2 to TRBJ1-2. The CDR3 extends over 15 amino acids. CDR1 and CDR2 from the germline V gene are SGHTA and FQGNSA. The CDR3 here is CASSLARGANYGYTF.

This sequence joins TRBV4-3 and TRBJ2-3. The CDR3 is made up of 15 amino acids. The germline V gene encodes CDR1 LGHNA and CDR2 YSLEER. Here the CDR3 reads CASSQDFEATDTQYF.

The chain's CDR3 is CASSKGQGAGTQYF. This sequence joins TRBV25-1 and TRBJ2-3; TCRdb designates TRBD1, a call that cannot be tested without DNA. In germline, CDR1 is MGHDK, CDR2 SYGVNS. The CDR3 spans 14 residues.

The V call is TRBV12-3 or TRBV12-4, the J call TRBJ2-5; the D call from TCRdb, TRBD1, cannot be confirmed without DNA. This CDR3 comprises 14 residues. The CDR3 spells CASTNPGLGETQYF.

This chain connects TRBV12-3 or TRBV12-4 to TRBJ2-1. The CDR3 sequence is 13 residues long. The CDR3: CASSLRRDNEQFF.

The V and J genes are TRBV20-1 and TRBJ1-2; TCRdb reports TRBD1, a call that lacks DNA to check it against. The CDR3 totals 13 residues. Germline values: CDR1 DFQATT, CDR2 SNEGSKA (reference sequence). The CDR3 reads CSATYLGGYGYTF.

CDR3 region: CASSLGNYYNEQFF. This chain uses TRBV19 with TRBJ2-1. The CDR3 extends over 14 amino acids. Germline lookup yields CDR1 LNHDA and CDR2 SQIVND (reference sequence).

The gene calls are TRBV20-1 and TRBJ2-1; without DNA, the TCRdb call of TRBD2 cannot be checked. The CDR3 is 17 residues long. Germline V gene lookup returns CDR1 DFQATT and CDR2 SNEGSKA (reference sequence). The CDR3 loop is CSVSTSGFQSSYNEQFF.

J is TRBJ2-3 and V is TRBV4-1; lacking DNA, the TRBD2 call made by TCRdb goes unchecked. The CDR3 extends over 22 amino acids. CDR1 and CDR2 from the germline V gene are MGHRA and YSYEKL. CDR3 amino acids: CASSRTLGAGVTSGEFRDTQYF.

The chain combines TRBV7-2 with TRBJ2-3; the TCRdb call, TRBD1, lacks DNA for checking. Germline values: CDR1 SGHTA, CDR2 FQGNSA. This CDR3 has 16 residues. The CDR3 loop reads CASSGQPGAGTDTQYF.

This sequence joins TRBV7-9 and TRBJ2-7; the D call of TRBD1 rests on TCRdb alone, since no DNA is present to check it. The germline V gene has CDR1 SEHNR and CDR2 FQNEAQ (reference sequence). The CDR3 has 12 residues. The CDR3 region is CASSLDLSRHRF.

This chain links TRBV20-1 with TRBJ2-1; TCRdb selects TRBD2, and the lack of DNA leaves this call unchecked. Looked up from germline, CDR1 is DFQATT and CDR2 is SNEGSKA (reference sequence). This CDR3 has 16 residues. The CDR3 sequence is CSARGGTSGGNNEQFF.

This sequence joins TRBV10-2 and TRBJ1-1; absent DNA, TCRdb's TRBD1 call cannot be checked. The CDR3 covers 15 residues. Germline V CDR1 and CDR2: WSHSY, SAAADI. The CDR3 sequence: CASSSTGTLNTEAFF.

CDR3 residues: CASYRAGTFTGELFF. V and J are TRBV18 and TRBJ2-2; TCRdb's D call, TRBD2, is unchecked because there is no DNA. CDR1 is KGHSH, CDR2 LQKENI, per germline. The CDR3 runs 15 residues.

The chain uses TRBV5-6 and TRBJ1-1; no DNA is available, so the TRBD1 call from TCRdb remains unchecked. This CDR3 has 15 residues. The germline V gene encodes CDR1 SGHDT and CDR2 YYEEEE. CDR3: CASSWDSPGDTEAFF.

This rearrangement joins TRBV15 to TRBJ1-6. There are 15 residues in the CDR3. The V gene's germline CDR1 is LNHNV and CDR2 YYDKDF (reference sequence). CDR3 residues: CATSRDSSYNSPLHF.